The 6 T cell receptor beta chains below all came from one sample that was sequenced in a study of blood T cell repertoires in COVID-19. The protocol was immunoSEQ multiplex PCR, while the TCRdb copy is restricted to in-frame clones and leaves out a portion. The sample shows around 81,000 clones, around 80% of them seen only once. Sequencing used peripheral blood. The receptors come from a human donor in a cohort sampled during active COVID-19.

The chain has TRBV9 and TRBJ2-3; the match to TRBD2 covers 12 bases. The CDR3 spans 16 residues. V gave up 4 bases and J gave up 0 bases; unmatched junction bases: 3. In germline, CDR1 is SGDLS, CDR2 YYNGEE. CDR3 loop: CASSLLAGGSTDTQYF. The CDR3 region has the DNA TGTGCCAGCAGCTTACTAGCGGGGGGAAGCACAGATACGCAGTATTTT.

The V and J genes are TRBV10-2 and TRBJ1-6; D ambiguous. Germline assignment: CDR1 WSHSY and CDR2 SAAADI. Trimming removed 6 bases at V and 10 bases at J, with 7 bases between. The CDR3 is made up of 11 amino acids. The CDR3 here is CASRSESPLHF. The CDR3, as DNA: TGCGCCAGCAGGTCGGAGTCACCCCTCCACTTT.

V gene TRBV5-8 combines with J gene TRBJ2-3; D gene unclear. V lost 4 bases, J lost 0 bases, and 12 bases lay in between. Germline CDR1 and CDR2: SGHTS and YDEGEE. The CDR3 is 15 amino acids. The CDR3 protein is CASSALSSSTDTQYF. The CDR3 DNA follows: TGTGCCAGCAGCGCCCTAAGTTCTAGCACAGATACGCAGTATTTT.

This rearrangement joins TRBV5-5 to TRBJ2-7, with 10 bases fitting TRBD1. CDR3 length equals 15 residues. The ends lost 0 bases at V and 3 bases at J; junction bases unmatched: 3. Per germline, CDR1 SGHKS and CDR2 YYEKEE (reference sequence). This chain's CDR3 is CASSLEWTGGYEQYF. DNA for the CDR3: TGTGCCAGCAGCTTGGAGTGGACAGGGGGCTACGAGCAGTACTTC.

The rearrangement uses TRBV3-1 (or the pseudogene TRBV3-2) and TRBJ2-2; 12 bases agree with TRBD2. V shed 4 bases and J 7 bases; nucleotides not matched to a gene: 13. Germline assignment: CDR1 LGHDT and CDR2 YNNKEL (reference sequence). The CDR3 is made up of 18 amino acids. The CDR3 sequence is CASSLFFSSGGANGELFF. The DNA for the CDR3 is TGTGCCAGCAGCCTCTTTTTCTCTAGCGGGGGGGCTAACGGGGAGCTGTTTTTT.

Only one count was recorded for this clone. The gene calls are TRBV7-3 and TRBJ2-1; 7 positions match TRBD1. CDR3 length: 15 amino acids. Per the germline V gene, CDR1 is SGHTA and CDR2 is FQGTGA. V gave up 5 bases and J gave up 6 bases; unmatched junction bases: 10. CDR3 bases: TGTGCCAGCAGCCCTATGACAGGGCCCGGCAATGAGCAGTTCTTC. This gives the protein CASSPMTGPGNEQFF.